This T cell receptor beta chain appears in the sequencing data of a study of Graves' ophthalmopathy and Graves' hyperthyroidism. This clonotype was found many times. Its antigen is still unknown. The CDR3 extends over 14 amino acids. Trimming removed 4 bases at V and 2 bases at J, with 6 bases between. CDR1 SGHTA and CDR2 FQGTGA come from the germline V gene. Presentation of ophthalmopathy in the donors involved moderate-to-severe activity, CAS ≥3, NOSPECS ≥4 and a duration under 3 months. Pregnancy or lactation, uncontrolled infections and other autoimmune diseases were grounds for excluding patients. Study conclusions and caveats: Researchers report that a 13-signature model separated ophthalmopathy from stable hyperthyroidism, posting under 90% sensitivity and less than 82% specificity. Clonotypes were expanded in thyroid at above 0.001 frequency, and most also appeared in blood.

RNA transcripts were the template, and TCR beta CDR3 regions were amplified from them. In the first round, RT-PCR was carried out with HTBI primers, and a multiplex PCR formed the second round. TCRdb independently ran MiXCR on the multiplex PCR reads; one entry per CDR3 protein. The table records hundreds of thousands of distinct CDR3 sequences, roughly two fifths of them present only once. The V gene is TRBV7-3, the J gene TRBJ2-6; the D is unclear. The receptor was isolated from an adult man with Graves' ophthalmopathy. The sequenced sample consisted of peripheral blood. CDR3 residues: CASSSHAGANVLTF. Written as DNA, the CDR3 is TGTGCCAGCAGCTCCCATGCTGGGGCCAACGTCCTGACTTTC. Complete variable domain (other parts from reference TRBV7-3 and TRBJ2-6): GAGVSQTPSNKVTEKGKYVELRCDPISGHTALYWYRQSLGQGPEFLIYFQGTGAADDSGLPNDRFFAVRPEGSVSTLKIQRTERGDSAVYLCASSSHAGANVLTFGAGSRLTVL.